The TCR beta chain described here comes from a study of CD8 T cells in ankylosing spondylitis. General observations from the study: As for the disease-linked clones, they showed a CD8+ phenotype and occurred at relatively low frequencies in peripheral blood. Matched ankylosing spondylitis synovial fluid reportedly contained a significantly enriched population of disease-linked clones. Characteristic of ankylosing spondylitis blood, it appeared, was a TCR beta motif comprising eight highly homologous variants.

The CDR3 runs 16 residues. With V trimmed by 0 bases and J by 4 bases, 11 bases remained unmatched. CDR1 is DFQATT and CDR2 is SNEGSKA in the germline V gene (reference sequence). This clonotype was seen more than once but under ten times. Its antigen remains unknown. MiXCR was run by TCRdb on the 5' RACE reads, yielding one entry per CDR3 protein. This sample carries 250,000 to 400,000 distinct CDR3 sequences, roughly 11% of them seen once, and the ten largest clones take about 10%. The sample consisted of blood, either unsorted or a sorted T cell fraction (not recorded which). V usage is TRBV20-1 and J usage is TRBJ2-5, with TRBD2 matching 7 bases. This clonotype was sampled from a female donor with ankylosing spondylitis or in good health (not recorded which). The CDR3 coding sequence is TGCAGTGCTAGAGATACTCTCCTAGCGGACCGAGAGACCCAGTACTTC. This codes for CSARDTLLADRETQYF.